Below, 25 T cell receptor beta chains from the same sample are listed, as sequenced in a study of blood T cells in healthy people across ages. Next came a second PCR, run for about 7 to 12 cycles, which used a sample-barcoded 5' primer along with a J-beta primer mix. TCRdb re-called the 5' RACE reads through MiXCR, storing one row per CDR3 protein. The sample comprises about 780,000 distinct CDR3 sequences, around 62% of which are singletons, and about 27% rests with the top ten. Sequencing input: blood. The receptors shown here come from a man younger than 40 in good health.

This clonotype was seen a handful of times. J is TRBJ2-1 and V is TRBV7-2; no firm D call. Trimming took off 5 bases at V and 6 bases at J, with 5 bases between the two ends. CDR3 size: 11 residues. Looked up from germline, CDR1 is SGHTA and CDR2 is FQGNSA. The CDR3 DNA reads TGTGCCAGCAGCCCCAGCAATGAGCAGTTCTTC. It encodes CASSPSNEQFF.

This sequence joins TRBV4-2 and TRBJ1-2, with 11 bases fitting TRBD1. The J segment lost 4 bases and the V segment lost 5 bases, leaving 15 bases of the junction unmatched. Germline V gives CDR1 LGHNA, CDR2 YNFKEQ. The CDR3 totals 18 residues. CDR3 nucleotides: TGTGCCAGCAGCGAACGGACAGGGGGCGACCTATCGGGCTATGGCTACACCTTC. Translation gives CASSERTGGDLSGYGYTF.

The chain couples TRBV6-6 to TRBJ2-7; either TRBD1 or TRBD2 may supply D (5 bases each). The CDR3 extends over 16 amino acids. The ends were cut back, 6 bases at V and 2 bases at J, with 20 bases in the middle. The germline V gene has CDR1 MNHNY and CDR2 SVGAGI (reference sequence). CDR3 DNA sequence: TGTGCCAGCAGGGATAACCGGGACGGCCGGACCTACGAGCAGTACTTC. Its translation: CASRDNRDGRTYEQYF.

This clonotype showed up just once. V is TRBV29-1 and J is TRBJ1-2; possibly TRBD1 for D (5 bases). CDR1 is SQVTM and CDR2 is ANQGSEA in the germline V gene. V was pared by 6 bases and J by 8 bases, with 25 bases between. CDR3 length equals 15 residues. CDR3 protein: CSVPPVQGGGGGYTF. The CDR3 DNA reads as TGCAGCGTCCCCCCGGTCCAGGGTGGAGGAGGGGGCTACACCTTC.

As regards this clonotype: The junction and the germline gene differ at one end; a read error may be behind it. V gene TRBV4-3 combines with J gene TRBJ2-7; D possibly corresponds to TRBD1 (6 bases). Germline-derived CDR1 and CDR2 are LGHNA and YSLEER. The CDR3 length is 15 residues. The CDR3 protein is CASSQGDRRSYERYF. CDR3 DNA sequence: TGCGCCAGCAGCCAGGGCGACAGGCGCTCCTACGAGCGGTACTTC.

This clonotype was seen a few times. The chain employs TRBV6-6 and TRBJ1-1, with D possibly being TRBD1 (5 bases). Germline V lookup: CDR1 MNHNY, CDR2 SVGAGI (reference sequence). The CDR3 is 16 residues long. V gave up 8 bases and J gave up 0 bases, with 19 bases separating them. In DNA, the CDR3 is TGTGCCAGCTGGGGCGCCGGTGTTTTGCTGAACACTGAAGCTTTCTTT. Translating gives CASWGAGVLLNTEAFF.

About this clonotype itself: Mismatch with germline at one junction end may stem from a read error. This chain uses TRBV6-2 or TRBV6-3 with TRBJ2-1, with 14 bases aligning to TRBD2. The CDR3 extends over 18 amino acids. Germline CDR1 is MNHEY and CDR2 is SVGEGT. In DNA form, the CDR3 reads TGTGCCAGCAGTTACGGACTAGCGGGGGGCCCCTCCCACAATGAGCAGTTCTTC. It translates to CASSYGLAGGPSHNEQFF.

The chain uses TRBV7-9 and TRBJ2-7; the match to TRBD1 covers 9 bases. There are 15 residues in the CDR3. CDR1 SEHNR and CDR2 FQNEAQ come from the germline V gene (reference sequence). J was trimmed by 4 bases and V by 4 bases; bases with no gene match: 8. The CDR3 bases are TGTGCCAGCAGCTCCTTGGACAGGGGAAGGTACGAGCAGTACTTC. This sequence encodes CASSSLDRGRYEQYF.

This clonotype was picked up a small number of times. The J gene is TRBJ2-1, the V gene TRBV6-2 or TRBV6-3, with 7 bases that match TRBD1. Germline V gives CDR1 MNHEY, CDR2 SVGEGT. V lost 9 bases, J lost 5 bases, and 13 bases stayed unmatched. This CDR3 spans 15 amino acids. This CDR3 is CASNKGALYDNEQFF. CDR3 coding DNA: TGTGCCAGTAACAAGGGGGCGCTTTACGACAATGAGCAGTTCTTC.

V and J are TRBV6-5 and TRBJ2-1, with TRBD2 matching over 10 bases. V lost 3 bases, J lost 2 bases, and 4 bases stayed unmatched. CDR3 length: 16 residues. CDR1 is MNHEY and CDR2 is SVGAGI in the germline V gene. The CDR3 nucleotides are TGTGCCAGCAGTTATTCTAGCGGGGGTGCCTACAATGAGCAGTTCTTC. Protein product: CASSYSSGGAYNEQFF.

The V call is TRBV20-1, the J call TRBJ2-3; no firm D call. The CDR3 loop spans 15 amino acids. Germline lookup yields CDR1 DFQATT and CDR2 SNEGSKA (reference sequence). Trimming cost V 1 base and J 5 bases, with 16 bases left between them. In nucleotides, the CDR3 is TGCAGTGCTAGAGGGGGTTGGGGTAACAGAGATACGCAGTATTTT. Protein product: CSARGGWGNRDTQYF.

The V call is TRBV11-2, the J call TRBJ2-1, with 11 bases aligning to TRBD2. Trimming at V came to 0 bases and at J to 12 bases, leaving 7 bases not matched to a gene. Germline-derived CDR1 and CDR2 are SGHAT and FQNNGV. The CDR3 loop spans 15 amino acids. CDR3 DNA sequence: TGTGCCAGCAGCTTAGATATAGCGGGGGGGCCAGGGCAGTTCTTC. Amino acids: CASSLDIAGGPGQFF.

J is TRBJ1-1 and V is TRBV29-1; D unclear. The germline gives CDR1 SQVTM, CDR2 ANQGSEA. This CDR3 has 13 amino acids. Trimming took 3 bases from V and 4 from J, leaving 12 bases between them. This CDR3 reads CSVDRGTATEAFF. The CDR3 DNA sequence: TGCAGCGTTGATCGGGGTACGGCCACTGAAGCTTTCTTT.

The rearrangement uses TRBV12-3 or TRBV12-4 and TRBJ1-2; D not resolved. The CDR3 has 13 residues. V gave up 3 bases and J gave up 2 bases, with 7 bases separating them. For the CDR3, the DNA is TGTGCCAGCAGTTTTCGGGAGAACTATGGCTACACCTTC. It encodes CASSFRENYGYTF.

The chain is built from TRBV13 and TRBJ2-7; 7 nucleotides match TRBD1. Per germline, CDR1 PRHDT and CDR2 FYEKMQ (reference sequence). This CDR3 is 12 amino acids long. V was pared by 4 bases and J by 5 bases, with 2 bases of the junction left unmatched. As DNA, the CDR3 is TGTGCCAGCAGCTCCGGACAGGACGAGCAGTACTTC. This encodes CASSSGQDEQYF.

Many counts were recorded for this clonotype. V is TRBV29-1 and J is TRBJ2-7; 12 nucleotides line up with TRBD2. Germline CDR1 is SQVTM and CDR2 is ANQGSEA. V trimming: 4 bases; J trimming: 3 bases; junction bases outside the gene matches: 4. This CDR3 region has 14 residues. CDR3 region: CSVAGTSGFYEQYF. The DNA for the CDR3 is TGCAGCGTTGCCGGGACTAGCGGGTTCTACGAGCAGTACTTC.

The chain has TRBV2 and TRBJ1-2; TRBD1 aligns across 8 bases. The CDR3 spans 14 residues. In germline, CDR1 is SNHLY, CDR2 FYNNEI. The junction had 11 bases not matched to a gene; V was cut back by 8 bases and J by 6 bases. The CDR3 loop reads CASGTDREYDGYTF. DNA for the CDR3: TGTGCCAGCGGAACGGACAGGGAGTATGATGGCTACACCTTC.

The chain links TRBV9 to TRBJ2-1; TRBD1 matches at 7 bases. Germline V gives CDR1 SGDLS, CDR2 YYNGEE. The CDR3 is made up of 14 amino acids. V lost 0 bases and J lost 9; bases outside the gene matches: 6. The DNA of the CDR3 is TGTGCCAGCAGCGTAGAAACAGGGGTTAGTGAGCAGTTCTTC. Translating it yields CASSVETGVSEQFF.

In nucleotides, the CDR3 is TGTGCCAGCAGAACCGGGACACTCTACACAGATACGCAGTATTTT. Residues: CASRTGTLYTDTQYF. The chain combines TRBV6-2 or TRBV6-3 with TRBJ2-3; possible D gene TRBD1, 6 bases. Germline CDR1 reads MNHEY; CDR2 reads SVGEGT. V lost 6 bases and J lost 2, with 15 bases in between. The CDR3 contains 15 residues.

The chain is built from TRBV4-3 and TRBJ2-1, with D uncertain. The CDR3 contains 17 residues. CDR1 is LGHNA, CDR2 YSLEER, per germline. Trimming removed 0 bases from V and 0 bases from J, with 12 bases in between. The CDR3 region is CASSQEIINFSYNEQFF. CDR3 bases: TGCGCCAGCAGCCAAGAGATTATAAATTTCTCCTACAATGAGCAGTTCTTC.

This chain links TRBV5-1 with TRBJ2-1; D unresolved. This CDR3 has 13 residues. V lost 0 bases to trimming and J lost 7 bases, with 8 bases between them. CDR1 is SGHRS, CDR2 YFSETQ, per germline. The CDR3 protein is CASSLEGQNEQFF. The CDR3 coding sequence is TGCGCCAGCAGCTTGGAGGGTCAGAATGAGCAGTTCTTC. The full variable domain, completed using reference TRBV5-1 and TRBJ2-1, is KAGVTQTPRYLIKTRGQQVTLSCSPISGHRSVSWYQQTPGQGLQFLFEYFSETQRNKGNFPGRFSGRQFSNSRSEMNVSTLELGDSALYLCASSLEGQNEQFFGPGTRLTVL.

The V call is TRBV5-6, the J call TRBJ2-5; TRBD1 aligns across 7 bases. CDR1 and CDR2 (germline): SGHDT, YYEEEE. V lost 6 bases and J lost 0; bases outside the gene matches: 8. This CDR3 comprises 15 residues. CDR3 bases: TGTGCCAGCAACCCCAGGACAGGAAACCAAGAGACCCAGTACTTC. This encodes CASNPRTGNQETQYF.

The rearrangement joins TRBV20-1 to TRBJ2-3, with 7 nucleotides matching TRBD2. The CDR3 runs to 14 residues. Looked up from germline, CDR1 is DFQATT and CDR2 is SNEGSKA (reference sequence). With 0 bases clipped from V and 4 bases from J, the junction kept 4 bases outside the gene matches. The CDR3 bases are TGCAGTGCTAGAGATAGGGGAGGGGCAGATACGCAGTATTTT. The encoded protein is CSARDRGGADTQYF.

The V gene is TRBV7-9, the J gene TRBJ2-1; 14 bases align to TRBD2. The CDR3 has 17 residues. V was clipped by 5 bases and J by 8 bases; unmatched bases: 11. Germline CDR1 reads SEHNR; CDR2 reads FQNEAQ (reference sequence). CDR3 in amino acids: CASSPTPGLAGGDEQFF. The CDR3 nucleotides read TGTGCCAGCAGCCCTACCCCTGGACTAGCGGGGGGAGATGAGCAGTTCTTC.

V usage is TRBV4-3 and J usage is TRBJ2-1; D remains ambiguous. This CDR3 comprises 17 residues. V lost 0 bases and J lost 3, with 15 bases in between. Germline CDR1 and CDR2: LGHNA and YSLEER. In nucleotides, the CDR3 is TGCGCCAGCAGCCAAGAGTCACACAGCAGCTTCTACAATGAGCAGTTCTTC. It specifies CASSQESHSSFYNEQFF.